This T cell receptor beta chain was recovered during a study of blood T cells in healthy people across ages. This clonotype was observed a handful of times. Alongside a J-beta primer mix, a sample-barcoded 5' primer served in a second PCR lasting about 6 to 11 cycles. TCRdb fed the 5' RACE reads into MiXCR, producing one record per CDR3 protein. This table has around 900,000 distinct CDR3 sequences, just over 50% appearing once. Isolation per sample recovered at least 7 million PBMCs. Total RNA extraction produced at least 6 micrograms (per sample) for the study. The germline V gene has CDR1 LNHNV and CDR2 YYDKDF (reference sequence). V was cut by 1 base and J by 6 bases, with 20 bases left in between. The CDR3 spans 17 residues.

Sequenced sample: blood. The chain uses TRBV15 and TRBJ2-3; weak D call: TRBD1 (6 bases). This clonotype was sampled from a woman aged 60-75 years in good health. The chain's CDR3 is CATSRVRTVTSVDTQYF. The CDR3 nucleotides are TGTGCCACCAGCAGAGTTCGGACAGTGACGTCCGTCGATACGCAGTATTTT. Complete variable domain (other parts from reference TRBV15 and TRBJ2-3): DAMVIQNPRYQVTQFGKPVTLSCSQTLNHNVMYWYQQKSSQAPKLLFHYYDKDFNNEADTPDNFQSRRPNTSFCFLDIRSPGLGDTAMYLCATSRVRTVTSVDTQYFGPGTRLTVL.